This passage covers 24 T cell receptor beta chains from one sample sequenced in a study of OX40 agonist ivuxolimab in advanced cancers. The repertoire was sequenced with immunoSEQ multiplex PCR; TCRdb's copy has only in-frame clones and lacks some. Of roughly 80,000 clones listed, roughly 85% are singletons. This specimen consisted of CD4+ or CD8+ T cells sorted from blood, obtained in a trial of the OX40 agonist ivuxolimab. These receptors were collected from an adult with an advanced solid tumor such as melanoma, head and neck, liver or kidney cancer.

The CDR3: CASSFSRVTQETQYF. CDR3 coding DNA: TGTGCCAGCAGCTTTTCCCGAGTGACCCAAGAGACCCAGTACTTC. The V call is TRBV5-4, the J call TRBJ2-5; D is uncertain. V gave up 2 bases and J gave up 1 base, with 12 bases separating them. Per the germline V gene, CDR1 is SGHNT and CDR2 is YYREEE (reference sequence). The CDR3 covers 15 residues.

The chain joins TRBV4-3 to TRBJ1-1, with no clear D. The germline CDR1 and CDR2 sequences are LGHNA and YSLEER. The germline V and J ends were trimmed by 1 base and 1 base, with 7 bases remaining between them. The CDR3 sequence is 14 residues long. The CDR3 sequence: CASSQGPTNTEAFF. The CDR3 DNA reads TGCGCCAGCAGCCAAGGACCCACGAACACTGAAGCTTTCTTT.

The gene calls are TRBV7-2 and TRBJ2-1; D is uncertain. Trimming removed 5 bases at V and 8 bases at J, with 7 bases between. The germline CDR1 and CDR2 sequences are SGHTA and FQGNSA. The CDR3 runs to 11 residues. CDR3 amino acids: CASSPKDEQFF. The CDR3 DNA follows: TGTGCCAGCAGCCCCAAGGATGAGCAGTTCTTC.

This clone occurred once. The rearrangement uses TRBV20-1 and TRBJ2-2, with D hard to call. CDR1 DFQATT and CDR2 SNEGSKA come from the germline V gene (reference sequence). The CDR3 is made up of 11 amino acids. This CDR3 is CAPIYTGELFF. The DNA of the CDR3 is TGCGCACCCATATACACCGGGGAGCTGTTTTTT.

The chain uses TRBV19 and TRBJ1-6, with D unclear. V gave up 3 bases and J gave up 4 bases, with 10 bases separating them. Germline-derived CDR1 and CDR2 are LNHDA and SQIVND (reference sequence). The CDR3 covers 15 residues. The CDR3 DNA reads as TGTGCCAGTAGTATCGTCCGAACATATAATTCACCCCTCCACTTT. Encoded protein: CASSIVRTYNSPLHF.

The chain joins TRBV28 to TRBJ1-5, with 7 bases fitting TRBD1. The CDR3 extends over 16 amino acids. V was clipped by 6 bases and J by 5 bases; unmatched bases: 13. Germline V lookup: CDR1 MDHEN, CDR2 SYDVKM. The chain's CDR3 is CASRPPRQGGYQPQHF. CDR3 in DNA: TGTGCCAGCAGACCTCCTCGACAGGGCGGGTATCAGCCCCAGCATTTT.

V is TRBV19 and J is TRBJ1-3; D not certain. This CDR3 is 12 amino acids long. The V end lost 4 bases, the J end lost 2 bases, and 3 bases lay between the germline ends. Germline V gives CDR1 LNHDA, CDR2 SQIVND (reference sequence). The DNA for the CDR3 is TGTGCCAGTAGTACTCCTGGAAACACCATATATTTT. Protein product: CASSTPGNTIYF.

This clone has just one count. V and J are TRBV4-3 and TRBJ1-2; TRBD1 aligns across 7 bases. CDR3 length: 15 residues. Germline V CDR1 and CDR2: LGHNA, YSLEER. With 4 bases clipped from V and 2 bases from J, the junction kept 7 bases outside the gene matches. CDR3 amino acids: CASSLTNRGNYGYTF. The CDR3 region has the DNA TGCGCCAGCAGCCTTACTAACAGGGGCAACTATGGCTACACCTTC.

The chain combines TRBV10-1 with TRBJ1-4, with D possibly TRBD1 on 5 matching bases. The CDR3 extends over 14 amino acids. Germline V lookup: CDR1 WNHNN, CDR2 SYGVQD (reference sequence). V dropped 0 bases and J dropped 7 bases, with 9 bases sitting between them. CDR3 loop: CASSESGGCEKLFF. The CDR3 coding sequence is TGCGCCAGCAGTGAGTCGGGGGGTTGTGAAAAACTGTTTTTT.

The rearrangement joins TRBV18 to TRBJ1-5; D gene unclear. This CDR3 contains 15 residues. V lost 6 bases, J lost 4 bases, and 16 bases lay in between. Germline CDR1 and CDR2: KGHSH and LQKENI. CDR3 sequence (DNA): TGTGCCAGCTCCCCAGGCATCTCCTTTAATCAGCCCCAGCATTTT. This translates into CASSPGISFNQPQHF.

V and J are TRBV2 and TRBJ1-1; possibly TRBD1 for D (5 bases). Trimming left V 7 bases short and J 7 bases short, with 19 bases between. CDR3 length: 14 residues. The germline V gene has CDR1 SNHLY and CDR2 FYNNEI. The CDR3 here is CASTEQEGFLEAFF. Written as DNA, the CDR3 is TGTGCCAGCACCGAACAGGAAGGGTTCCTTGAAGCTTTCTTT.

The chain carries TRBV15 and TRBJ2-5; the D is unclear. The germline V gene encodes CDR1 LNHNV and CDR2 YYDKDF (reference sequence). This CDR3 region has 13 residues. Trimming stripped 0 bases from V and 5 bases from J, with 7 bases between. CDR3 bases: TGTGCCACCAGCAGAGATCACGGGGAGACCCAGTACTTC. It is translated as CATSRDHGETQYF.

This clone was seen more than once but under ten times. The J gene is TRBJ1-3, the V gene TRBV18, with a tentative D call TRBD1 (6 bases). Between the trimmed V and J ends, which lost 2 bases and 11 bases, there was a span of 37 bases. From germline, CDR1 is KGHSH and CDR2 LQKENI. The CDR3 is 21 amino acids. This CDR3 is CASSPKQGLAFTPIRKEAIYF. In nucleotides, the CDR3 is TGTGCCAGCTCACCAAAACAGGGTTTGGCTTTCACTCCCATACGAAAAGAGGCCATATATTTT. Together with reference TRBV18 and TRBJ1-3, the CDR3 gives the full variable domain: NAGVMQNPRHLVRRRGQEARLRCSPMKGHSHVYWYRQLPEEGLKFMVYLQKENIIDESGMPKERFSAEFPKEGPSILRIQQVVRGDSAAYFCASSPKQGLAFTPIRKEAIYFGEGSWLTVV.

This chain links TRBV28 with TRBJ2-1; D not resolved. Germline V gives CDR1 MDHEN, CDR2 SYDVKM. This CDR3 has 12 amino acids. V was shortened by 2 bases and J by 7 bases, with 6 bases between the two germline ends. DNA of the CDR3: TGTGCCAGCAGTTTACAAGGAAATGAGCAGTTCTTC. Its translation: CASSLQGNEQFF.

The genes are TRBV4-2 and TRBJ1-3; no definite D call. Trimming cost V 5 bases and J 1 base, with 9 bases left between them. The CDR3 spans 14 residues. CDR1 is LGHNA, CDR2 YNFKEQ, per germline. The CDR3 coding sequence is TGTGCCAGCAGCAGCGGACTGTCTGGAAACACCATATATTTT. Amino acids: CASSSGLSGNTIYF.

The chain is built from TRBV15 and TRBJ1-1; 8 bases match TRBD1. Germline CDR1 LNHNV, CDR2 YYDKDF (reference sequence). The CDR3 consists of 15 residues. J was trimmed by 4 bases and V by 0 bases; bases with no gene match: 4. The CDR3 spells CATSRDQGAVTEAFF. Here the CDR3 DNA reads TGTGCCACCAGCAGAGACCAGGGGGCGGTCACTGAAGCTTTCTTT.

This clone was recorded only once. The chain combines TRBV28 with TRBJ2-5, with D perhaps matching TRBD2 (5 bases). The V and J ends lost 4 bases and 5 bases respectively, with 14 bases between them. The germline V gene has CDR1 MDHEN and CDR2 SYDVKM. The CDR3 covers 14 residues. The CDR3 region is CASSSRLFRETQYF. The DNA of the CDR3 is TGTGCCAGCAGTTCCAGACTATTCCGGGAGACCCAGTACTTC.

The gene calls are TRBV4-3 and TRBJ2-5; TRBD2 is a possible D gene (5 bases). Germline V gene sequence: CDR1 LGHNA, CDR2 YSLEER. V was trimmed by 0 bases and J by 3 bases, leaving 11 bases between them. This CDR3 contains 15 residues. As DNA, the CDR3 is TGCGCCAGCAGCCAAGATGAGTCGGGAAAAGAGACCCAGTACTTC. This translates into CASSQDESGKETQYF.

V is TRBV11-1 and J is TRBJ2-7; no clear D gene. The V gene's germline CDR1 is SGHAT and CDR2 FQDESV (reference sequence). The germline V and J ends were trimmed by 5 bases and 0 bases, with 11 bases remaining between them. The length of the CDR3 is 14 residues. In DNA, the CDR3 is TGTGCCAGCAGCCCCCGACAAAGCTCCTACGAGCAGTACTTC. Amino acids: CASSPRQSSYEQYF.

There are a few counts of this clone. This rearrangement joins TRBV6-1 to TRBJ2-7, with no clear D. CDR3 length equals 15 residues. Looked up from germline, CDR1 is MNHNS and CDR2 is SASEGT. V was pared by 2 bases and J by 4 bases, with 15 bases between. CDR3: CASSEPGSPKYEQYF. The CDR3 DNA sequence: TGTGCCAGCAGTGAACCCGGGTCACCAAAATACGAGCAGTACTTC.

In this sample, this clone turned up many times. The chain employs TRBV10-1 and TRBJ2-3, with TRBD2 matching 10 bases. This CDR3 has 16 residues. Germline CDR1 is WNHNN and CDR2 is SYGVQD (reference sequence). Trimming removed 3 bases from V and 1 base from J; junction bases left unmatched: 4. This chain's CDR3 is CASSDLGLAGTDTQYF. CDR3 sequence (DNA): TGCGCCAGCAGTGATCTTGGACTAGCGGGCACAGATACGCAGTATTTT.

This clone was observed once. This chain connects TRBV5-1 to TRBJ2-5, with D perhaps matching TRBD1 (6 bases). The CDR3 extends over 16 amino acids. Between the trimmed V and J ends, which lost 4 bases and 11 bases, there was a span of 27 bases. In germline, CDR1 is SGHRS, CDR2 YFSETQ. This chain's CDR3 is CASSTSPHSPVGAQYF. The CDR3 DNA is TGCGCCAGCAGCACCAGCCCCCACTCGCCCGTGGGGGCTCAGTACTTC.

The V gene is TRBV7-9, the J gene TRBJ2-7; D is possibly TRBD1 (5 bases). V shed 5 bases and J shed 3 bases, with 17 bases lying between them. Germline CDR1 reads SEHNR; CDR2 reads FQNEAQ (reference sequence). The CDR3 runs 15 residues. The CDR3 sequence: CASSQAGLPNYEQYF. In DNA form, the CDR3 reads TGTGCCAGCAGCCAAGCAGGGCTCCCCAACTACGAGCAGTACTTC.

Here the CDR3 DNA reads TGTGCCAGCAGCGTAGCCTCCGACCCTGCCTACGAGCAGTACTTC. It specifies CASSVASDPAYEQYF. This chain links TRBV9 with TRBJ2-7, with D unresolved. V was pared by 0 bases and J by 2 bases, with 12 bases between. The CDR3 spans 15 residues. Germline CDR1 SGDLS, CDR2 YYNGEE.